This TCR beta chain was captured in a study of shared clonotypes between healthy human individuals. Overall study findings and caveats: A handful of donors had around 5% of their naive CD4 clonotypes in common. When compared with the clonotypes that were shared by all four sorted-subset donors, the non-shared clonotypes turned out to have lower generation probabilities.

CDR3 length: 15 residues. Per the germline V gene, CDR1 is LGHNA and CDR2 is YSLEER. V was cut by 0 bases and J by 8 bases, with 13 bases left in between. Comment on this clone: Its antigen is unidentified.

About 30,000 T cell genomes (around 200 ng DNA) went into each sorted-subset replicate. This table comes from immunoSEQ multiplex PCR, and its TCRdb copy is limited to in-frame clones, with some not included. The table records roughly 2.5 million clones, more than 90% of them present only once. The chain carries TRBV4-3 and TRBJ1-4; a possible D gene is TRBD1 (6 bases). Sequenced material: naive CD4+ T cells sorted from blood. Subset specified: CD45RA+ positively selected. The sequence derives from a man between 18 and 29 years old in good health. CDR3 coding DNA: TGCGCCAGCAGCCAAGAAGGGGGGCGTGAAGAAAAACTGTTTTTT. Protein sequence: CASSQEGGREEKLFF.